These 17 T cell receptor beta chains were sequenced from one sample in a study of shared clonotypes between healthy human individuals. Produced via immunoSEQ multiplex PCR; TCRdb's table is partial and in-frame only. Of 450,000 to 600,000 clones in the sample, about four fifths were seen once. Sequencing used PBMCs. The receptors stem from a woman aged 40 to 49 in good health. Some clones in this sample may be carry-over from other donors' samples.

For this clone: The same CDR3 can be traced to other DNA sequences in this sample. For the CDR3, the DNA is TGTGCCATCAGTGATGGTGAGGGCTCTGGGGCCAACGTCCTGACTTTC. It is translated as CAISDGEGSGANVLTF. The rearrangement joins TRBV10-3 to TRBJ2-6; D possibly corresponds to TRBD2 (5 bases). The germline V gene has CDR1 ENHRY and CDR2 SYGVKD. The CDR3 is 16 residues long. The ends were cut back, 3 bases at V and 0 bases at J, with 9 bases in the middle.

The chain joins TRBV19 to TRBJ2-3; D gene uncertain. The CDR3 has 15 amino acids. CDR1 and CDR2 from the germline V gene are LNHDA and SQIVND (reference sequence). Trimming pared 5 bases from V and 6 bases from J, leaving 18 bases between. This chain's CDR3 is CASSSPRARSDTQYF. The CDR3 DNA sequence: TGTGCCAGTAGTTCCCCCCGAGCGAGGTCCGATACGCAGTATTTT.

This clone was found a few times. The chain joins TRBV7-2 to TRBJ2-7; weak D call: TRBD1 (6 bases). Germline V gives CDR1 SGHTA, CDR2 FQGNSA. The CDR3 runs 15 residues. The V gene lost 1 base and the J gene lost 0 bases, with 10 bases spanning the gap. CDR3 protein: CASSLGQGTSYEQYF. CDR3 nucleotide sequence: TGTGCCAGCAGCTTAGGGCAGGGGACCTCCTACGAGCAGTACTTC.

This clone was detected a few times. This sequence joins TRBV7-2 and TRBJ2-3; 10 positions agree with TRBD1. The CDR3 runs to 14 residues. The J segment lost 4 bases and the V segment lost 5 bases, leaving 3 bases of the junction unmatched. CDR1 and CDR2 from the germline V gene are SGHTA and FQGNSA. CDR3 nucleotide sequence: TGTGCCAGCAGCCGGGACAGGGGATCAGATACGCAGTATTTT. It translates to CASSRDRGSDTQYF.

The chain combines TRBV19 with TRBJ2-7; TRBD1 is a possible D gene (5 bases). Germline CDR1 is LNHDA and CDR2 is SQIVND (reference sequence). V lost 10 bases and J 2 bases, leaving 9 bases between the germline ends. This CDR3 has 11 residues. For the CDR3, the DNA is TGTGCCACCCGACAGACCTACGAGCAGTACTTC. Translation gives CATRQTYEQYF.

A single count supports this clone. The rearrangement uses TRBV30 and TRBJ2-7; 13 bases line up with TRBD2. Germline V gene lookup returns CDR1 GTSNPN and CDR2 SVGIG (reference sequence). V was clipped by 0 bases and J by 5 bases; unmatched bases: 4. This CDR3 region has 15 residues. CDR3 nucleotide sequence: TGTGCCTGGAGTGTCGGGACTAGCGGGGTCAACGAGCAGTACTTC. It codes for CAWSVGTSGVNEQYF. Filled out from reference TRBV30 and TRBJ2-7, the complete variable domain reads SQTIHQWPATLVQPVGSPLSLECTVEGTSNPNLYWYRQAAGRGLQLLFYSVGIGQISSEVPQNLSASRPQDRQFILSSKKLLLSDSGFYLCAWSVGTSGVNEQYFGPGTRLTVT.

This clone appeared once. The chain recombines TRBV4-1 with TRBJ2-2, with TRBD2 identical over 10 bases. The CDR3 runs 16 residues. Germline CDR1 MGHRA, CDR2 YSYEKL. V lost 6 bases to trimming and J lost 1 base; unmatched junction nucleotides: 5. DNA of the CDR3: TGCGCCAGCAGGGCTAGCGGGAGAGGGAACACCGGGGAGCTGTTTTTT. Its translation is CASRASGRGNTGELFF.

DNA of the CDR3: TGTGCCAGCCACCCGGGGACGGCGAACACCGGGGAGCTGTTTTTT. Translated: CASHPGTANTGELFF. The chain links TRBV7-3 to TRBJ2-2; TRBD1 or TRBD2 may be the D gene (5 bases each). Germline CDR1 reads SGHTA; CDR2 reads FQGTGA. The ends were cut back, 8 bases at V and 0 bases at J, with 13 bases in the middle. The CDR3 totals 15 residues.

About this clone: Other DNA sequences within the sample encode an identical CDR3. The chain recombines TRBV7-2 with TRBJ1-4; 7 bases are shared with TRBD1. V lost 5 bases, J lost 3 bases, and 3 bases stayed unmatched. Germline-derived CDR1 and CDR2 are SGHTA and FQGNSA. This CDR3 has 14 residues. In DNA, the CDR3 is TGTGCCAGCAGCCCAGGGACAGCTAATGAAAAACTGTTTTTT. Encoded protein: CASSPGTANEKLFF.

Turning to this clone: With a far larger clone one base away, a read error is the likely cause. The chain is built from TRBV28 and TRBJ2-4; tentative D call: TRBD2 (5 bases). CDR3 length: 13 amino acids. Trimming left V 6 bases short and J 6 bases short, with 12 bases between. Germline assignment: CDR1 MDHEN and CDR2 SYDVKM. The CDR3: CASRLGIPNIQYF. DNA of the CDR3: TGTGCCAGCAGACTAGGGATCCCAAACATTCAGTACTTC.

This chain links TRBV11-2 with TRBJ2-1; no clear D. CDR3 length: 12 amino acids. Germline values: CDR1 SGHAT, CDR2 FQNNGV. V was trimmed by 0 bases and J by 13 bases, leaving 10 bases between them. CDR3 region: CASSLERRPQFF. In DNA, the CDR3 is TGTGCCAGCAGCTTAGAGAGACGGCCTCAGTTCTTC.

This sequence joins TRBV18 and TRBJ1-5; the D is unclear. Deletions cut 3 bases from V and 0 bases from J, with 9 bases between. This CDR3 spans 15 amino acids. Germline loops: CDR1 KGHSH, CDR2 LQKENI. This CDR3 is CASSPMGDSNQPQHF. As DNA, the CDR3 is TGTGCCAGCTCACCGATGGGAGATAGCAATCAGCCCCAGCATTTT.

CDR3 nucleotide sequence: TGCGCCAGCAGAAGGGAGCTAGCGGGAGTTTCGGTTGAGCAGTTCTTC. This gives the protein CASRRELAGVSVEQFF. The chain joins TRBV5-1 to TRBJ2-1, with TRBD2 matching over 10 bases. The junction had 14 bases not matched to a gene; V was cut back by 5 bases and J by 9 bases. The germline V gene has CDR1 SGHRS and CDR2 YFSETQ. This CDR3 has 16 residues.

The chain recombines TRBV27 with TRBJ2-1, with 7 bases identical to TRBD2. This CDR3 region has 14 residues. V was clipped by 6 bases and J by 5 bases; unmatched bases: 7. The germline CDR1 and CDR2 sequences are MNHEY and SMNVEV (reference sequence). The CDR3 is CASSPAGPNNEQFF. CDR3 DNA: TGTGCCAGCAGCCCAGCGGGACCCAACAATGAGCAGTTCTTC.

The chain uses TRBV18 and TRBJ1-5; 7 bases are a match to TRBD1. V dropped 2 bases and J dropped 0; count of bases not matched to a gene: 4. Germline CDR1 reads KGHSH; CDR2 reads LQKENI. The CDR3 runs 16 residues. CDR3 in DNA: TGTGCCAGCTCACCAGGACAGGCGTATAGCAATCAGCCCCAGCATTTT. Translated, it gives CASSPGQAYSNQPQHF.

This clone was observed a few times. The rearrangement links TRBV30 to TRBJ1-2; 10 nucleotides line up with TRBD1. CDR1 is GTSNPN and CDR2 is SVGIG in the germline V gene (reference sequence). The V and J ends lost 8 bases and 4 bases, in that order; junction bases with no gene match: 4. The CDR3 has 12 residues. CDR3 in amino acids: CAGQGDRYGYTF. For the CDR3, the DNA is TGTGCCGGACAGGGGGACCGCTATGGCTACACCTTC.

This clone occurred many times. The rearrangement joins TRBV28 to TRBJ1-2, with 8 bases matching TRBD1. The CDR3 runs 14 residues. The V gene's germline CDR1 is MDHEN and CDR2 SYDVKM. Unmatched junction bases numbered 7, after V lost 5 bases and J lost 5 bases. Here the CDR3 DNA reads TGTGCCAGCAGTATTCCGGGACAGGCGTATGGCTACACCTTC. Its translation: CASSIPGQAYGYTF.